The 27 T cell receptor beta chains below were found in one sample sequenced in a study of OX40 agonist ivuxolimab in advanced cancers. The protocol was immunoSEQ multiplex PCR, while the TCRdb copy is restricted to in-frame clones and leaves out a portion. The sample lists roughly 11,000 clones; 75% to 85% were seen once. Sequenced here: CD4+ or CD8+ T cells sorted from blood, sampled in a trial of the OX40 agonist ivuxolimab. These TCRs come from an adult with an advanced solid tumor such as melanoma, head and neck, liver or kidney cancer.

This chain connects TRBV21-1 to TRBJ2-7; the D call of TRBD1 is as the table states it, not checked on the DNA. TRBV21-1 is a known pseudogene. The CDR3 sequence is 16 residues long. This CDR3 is CASIRLDSTLSYEQYF. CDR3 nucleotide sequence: TGTGCCAGCATTAGGTTGGACAGCACACTCTCCTACGAGCAGTACTTC.

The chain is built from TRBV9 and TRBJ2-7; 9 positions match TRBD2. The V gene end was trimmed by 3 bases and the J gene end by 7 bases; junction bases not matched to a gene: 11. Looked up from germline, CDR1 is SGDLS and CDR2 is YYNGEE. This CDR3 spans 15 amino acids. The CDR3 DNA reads TGTGCCAGCAGCGAGCGGGGGGTTTCTTTGGGTGAGCAGTACTTC. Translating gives CASSERGVSLGEQYF. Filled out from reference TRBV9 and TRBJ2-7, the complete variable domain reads DSGVTQTPKHLITATGQRVTLRCSPRSGDLSVYWYQQSLDQGLQFLIQYYNGEERAKGNILERFSAQQFPDLHSELNLSSLELGDSALYFCASSERGVSLGEQYFGPGTRLTVT.

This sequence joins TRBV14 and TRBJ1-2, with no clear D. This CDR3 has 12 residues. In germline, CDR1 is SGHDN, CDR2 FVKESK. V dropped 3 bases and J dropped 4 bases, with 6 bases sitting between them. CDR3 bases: TGTGCCAGCAGCCAGTACAGCTATGGCTACACCTTC. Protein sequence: CASSQYSYGYTF.

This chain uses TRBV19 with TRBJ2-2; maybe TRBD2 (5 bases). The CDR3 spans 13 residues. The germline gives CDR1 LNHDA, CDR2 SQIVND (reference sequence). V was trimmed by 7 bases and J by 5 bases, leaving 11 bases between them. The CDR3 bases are TGTGCCAGTACGGGGTTAGCGACCGGGGAGCTGTTTTTT. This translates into CASTGLATGELFF.

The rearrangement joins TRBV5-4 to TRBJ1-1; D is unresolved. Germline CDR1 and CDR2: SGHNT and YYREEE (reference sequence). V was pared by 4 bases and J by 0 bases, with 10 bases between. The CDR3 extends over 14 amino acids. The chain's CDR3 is CASSATPMNTEAFF. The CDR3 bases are TGTGCCAGCAGCGCGACACCTATGAACACTGAAGCTTTCTTT.

The CDR3 DNA reads TGTGCCAGCAACCGACAGGGGGCAGATACGCAGTATTTT. It yields the protein CASNRQGADTQYF. The J gene is TRBJ2-3, the V gene TRBV11-1; 9 positions agree with TRBD1. The CDR3 is 13 residues long. Germline V CDR1 and CDR2: SGHAT, FQDESV (reference sequence). J gave up 4 bases and V 7 bases, and 3 bases lay outside the gene matches.

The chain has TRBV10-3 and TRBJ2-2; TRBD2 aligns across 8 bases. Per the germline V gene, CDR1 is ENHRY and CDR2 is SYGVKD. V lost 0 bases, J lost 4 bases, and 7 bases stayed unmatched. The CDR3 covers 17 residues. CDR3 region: CAISESKASGPTGELFF. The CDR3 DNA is TGTGCCATCAGTGAGTCGAAGGCTAGCGGGCCCACCGGGGAGCTGTTTTTT.

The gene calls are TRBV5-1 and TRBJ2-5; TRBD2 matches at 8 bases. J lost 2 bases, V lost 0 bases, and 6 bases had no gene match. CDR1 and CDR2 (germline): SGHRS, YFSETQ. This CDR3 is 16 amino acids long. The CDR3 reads CASSLASTSVQETQYF. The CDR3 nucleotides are TGCGCCAGCAGCTTGGCCTCGACTAGCGTACAAGAGACCCAGTACTTC. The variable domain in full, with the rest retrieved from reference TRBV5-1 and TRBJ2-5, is KAGVTQTPRYLIKTRGQQVTLSCSPISGHRSVSWYQQTPGQGLQFLFEYFSETQRNKGNFPGRFSGRQFSNSRSEMNVSTLELGDSALYLCASSLASTSVQETQYFGPGTRLLVL.

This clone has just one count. The CDR3 sequence is CASRHGRSGANVLTF. Here the CDR3 DNA reads TGTGCCAGCAGACATGGGCGCTCTGGGGCCAACGTCCTGACTTTC. This chain joins TRBV14 and TRBJ2-6; D is uncertain. CDR3 size: 15 residues. CDR1 is SGHDN and CDR2 is FVKESK in the germline V gene. Trimming pared 6 bases from V and 0 bases from J, leaving 9 bases between.

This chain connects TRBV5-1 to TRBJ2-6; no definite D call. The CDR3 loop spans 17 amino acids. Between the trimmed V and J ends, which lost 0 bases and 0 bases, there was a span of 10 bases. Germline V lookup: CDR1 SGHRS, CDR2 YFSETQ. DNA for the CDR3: TGCGCCAGCAGCTTGGTAGGCACGTACTCTGGGGCCAACGTCCTGACTTTC. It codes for CASSLVGTYSGANVLTF. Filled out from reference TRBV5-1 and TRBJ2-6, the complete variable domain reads KAGVTQTPRYLIKTRGQQVTLSCSPISGHRSVSWYQQTPGQGLQFLFEYFSETQRNKGNFPGRFSGRQFSNSRSEMNVSTLELGDSALYLCASSLVGTYSGANVLTFGAGSRLTVL.

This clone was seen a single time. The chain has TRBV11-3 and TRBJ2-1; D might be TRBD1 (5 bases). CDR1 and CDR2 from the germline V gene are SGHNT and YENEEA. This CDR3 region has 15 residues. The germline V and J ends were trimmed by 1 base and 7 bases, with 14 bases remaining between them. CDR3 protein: CASSLVVGVGNEQFF. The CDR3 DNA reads TGTGCCAGCAGCTTAGTCGTAGGGGTGGGGAATGAGCAGTTCTTC.

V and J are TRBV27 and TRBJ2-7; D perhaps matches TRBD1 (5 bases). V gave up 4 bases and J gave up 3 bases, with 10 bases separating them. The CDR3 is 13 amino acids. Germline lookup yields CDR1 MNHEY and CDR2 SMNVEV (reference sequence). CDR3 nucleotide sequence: TGTGCCAGCAGTTGGACAAAGGGCTACGAGCAGTACTTC. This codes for CASSWTKGYEQYF.

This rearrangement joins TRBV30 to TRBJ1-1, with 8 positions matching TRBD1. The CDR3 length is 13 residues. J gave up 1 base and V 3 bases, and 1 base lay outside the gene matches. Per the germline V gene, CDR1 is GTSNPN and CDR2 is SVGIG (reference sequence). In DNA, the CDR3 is TGTGCCTGGAGCCAGGGGGCGAACACTGAAGCTTTCTTT. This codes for CAWSQGANTEAFF.

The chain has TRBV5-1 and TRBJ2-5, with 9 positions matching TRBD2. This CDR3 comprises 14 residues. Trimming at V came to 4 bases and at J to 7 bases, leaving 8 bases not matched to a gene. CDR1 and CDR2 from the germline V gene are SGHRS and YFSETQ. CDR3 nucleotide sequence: TGCGCCAGCAGCGAAACCGGCGGGGGGGGGACCCAGTACTTC. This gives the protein CASSETGGGGTQYF.

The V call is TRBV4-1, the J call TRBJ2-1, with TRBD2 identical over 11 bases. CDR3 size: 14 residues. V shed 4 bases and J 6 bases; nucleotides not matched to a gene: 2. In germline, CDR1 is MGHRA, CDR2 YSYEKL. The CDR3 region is CASSPSGGLNEQFF. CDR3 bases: TGCGCCAGCAGCCCTAGCGGGGGGCTCAATGAGCAGTTCTTC.

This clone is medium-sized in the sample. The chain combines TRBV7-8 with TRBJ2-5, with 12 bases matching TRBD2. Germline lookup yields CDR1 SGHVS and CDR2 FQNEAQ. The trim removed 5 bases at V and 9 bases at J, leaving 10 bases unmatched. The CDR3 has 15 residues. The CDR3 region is CASSPEGLAGYPQYF. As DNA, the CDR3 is TGTGCCAGCAGCCCCGAAGGACTAGCGGGGTACCCCCAGTACTTC.

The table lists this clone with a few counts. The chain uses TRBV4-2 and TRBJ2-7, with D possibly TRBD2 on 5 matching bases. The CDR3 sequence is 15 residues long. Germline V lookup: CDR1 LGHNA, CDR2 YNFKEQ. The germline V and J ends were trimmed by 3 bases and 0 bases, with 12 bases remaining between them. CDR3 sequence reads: CASSHGVTSSYEQYF. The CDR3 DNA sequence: TGTGCCAGCAGCCACGGGGTTACCAGCTCCTACGAGCAGTACTTC.

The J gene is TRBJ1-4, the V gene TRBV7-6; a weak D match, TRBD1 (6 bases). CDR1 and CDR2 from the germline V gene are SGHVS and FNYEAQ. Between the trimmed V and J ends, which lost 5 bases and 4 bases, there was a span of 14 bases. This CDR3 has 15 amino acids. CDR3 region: CASSPTGHLNEKLFF. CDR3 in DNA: TGTGCCAGCAGCCCGACGGGACACCTTAATGAAAAACTGTTTTTT.

CDR3 in DNA: TGTGCCAGCAGCCTACGTCCGGGACAGGGGGACACAGATACGCAGTATTTT. Translating it yields CASSLRPGQGDTDTQYF. This chain connects TRBV7-9 to TRBJ2-3, with 11 positions matching TRBD1. Germline loops: CDR1 SEHNR, CDR2 FQNEAQ (reference sequence). V was pared by 5 bases and J by 2 bases, with 9 bases of the junction left unmatched. The length of the CDR3 is 17 residues.

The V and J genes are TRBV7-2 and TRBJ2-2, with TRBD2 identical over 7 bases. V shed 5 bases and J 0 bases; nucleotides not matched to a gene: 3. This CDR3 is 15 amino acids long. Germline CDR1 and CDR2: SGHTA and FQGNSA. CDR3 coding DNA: TGTGCCAGCAGCCCGGGACTACCGAACACCGGGGAGCTGTTTTTT. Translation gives CASSPGLPNTGELFF.

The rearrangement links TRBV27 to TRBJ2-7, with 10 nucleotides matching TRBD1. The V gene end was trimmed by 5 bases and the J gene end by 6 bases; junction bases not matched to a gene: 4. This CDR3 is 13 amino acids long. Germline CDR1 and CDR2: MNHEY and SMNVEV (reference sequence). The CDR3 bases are TGTGCCAGCAGTCGAGGGACAGGGGCCGAGCAGTACTTC. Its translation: CASSRGTGAEQYF.

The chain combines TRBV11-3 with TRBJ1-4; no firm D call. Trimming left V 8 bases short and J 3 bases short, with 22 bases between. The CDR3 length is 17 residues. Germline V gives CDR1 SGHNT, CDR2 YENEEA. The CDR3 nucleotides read TGTGCCAGCCGTACCCTCCCGACCTCTCGAGCTAATGAAAAACTGTTTTTT. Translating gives CASRTLPTSRANEKLFF.

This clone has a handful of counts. CDR3 coding DNA: TGTGCCAGCAGCCCCGAGACAGTAGACTTATATGGCTACACCTTC. This codes for CASSPETVDLYGYTF. This chain joins TRBV11-1 and TRBJ1-2; TRBD1 might be the D (5 bases). This CDR3 has 15 residues. The germline gives CDR1 SGHAT, CDR2 FQDESV (reference sequence). V dropped 5 bases and J dropped 5 bases, with 18 bases sitting between them.

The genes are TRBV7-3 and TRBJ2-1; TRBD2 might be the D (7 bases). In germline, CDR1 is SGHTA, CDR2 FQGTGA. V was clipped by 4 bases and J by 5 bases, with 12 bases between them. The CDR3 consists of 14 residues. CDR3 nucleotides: TGTGCCAGCAGCTCACAGGGAGGGCACAATGAGCAGTTCTTC. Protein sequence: CASSSQGGHNEQFF. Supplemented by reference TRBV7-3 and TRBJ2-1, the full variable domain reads GAGVSQTPSNKVTEKGKYVELRCDPISGHTALYWYRQSLGQGPEFLIYFQGTGAADDSGLPNDRFFAVRPEGSVSTLKIQRTERGDSAVYLCASSSQGGHNEQFFGPGTRLTVL.

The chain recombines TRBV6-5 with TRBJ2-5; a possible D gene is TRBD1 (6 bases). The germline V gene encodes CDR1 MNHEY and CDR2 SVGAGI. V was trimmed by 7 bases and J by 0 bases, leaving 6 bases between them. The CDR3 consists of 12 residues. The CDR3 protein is CASTGDQETQYF. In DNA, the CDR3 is TGTGCCAGCACAGGGGACCAAGAGACCCAGTACTTC.

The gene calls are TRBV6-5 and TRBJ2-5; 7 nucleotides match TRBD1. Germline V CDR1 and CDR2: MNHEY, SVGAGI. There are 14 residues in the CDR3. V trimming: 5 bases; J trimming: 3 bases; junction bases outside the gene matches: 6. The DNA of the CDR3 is TGTGCCAGCAGTGAGTTTGGGACAGAAGAGACCCAGTACTTC. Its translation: CASSEFGTEETQYF.

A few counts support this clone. CDR3 bases: TGTGCCAGCAGCCCTAGGGAGGGCGGCTACGAGCAGTACTTC. As protein: CASSPREGGYEQYF. The chain recombines TRBV7-9 with TRBJ2-7; 7 nucleotides match TRBD2. The V and J ends lost 5 bases and 3 bases, in that order; junction bases with no gene match: 7. This CDR3 comprises 14 residues. Germline V lookup: CDR1 SEHNR, CDR2 FQNEAQ (reference sequence).